These 15 T cell receptor beta chains were sequenced from one sample in a study of T cells in pancreatic ductal adenocarcinoma. The data were produced by immunoSEQ multiplex PCR, yet TCRdb's version contains in-frame clones alone and is incomplete. The sample contains about 12,000 clones, roughly 90% of which appear only once. Selected pancreatic ductal adenocarcinoma patients had undergone surgery without neoadjuvant therapy. Sequenced sample: PBMCs. These receptors all stem from a human donor with pancreatic ductal adenocarcinoma.

The chain joins TRBV4-1 to TRBJ2-3; 15 bases are shared with TRBD2. Trimming cost V 4 bases and J 5 bases; bases outside gene matches: 1. The CDR3 totals 15 residues. Germline CDR1 reads MGHRA; CDR2 reads YSYEKL. The CDR3 DNA follows: TGCGCCAGCAGCCGGACTAGCGGGGGGGTAGATACGCAGTATTTT. It yields the protein CASSRTSGGVDTQYF.

J is TRBJ1-5 and V is TRBV5-1; TRBD1 is a possible D gene (5 bases). The CDR3 runs to 15 residues. Germline CDR1 reads SGHRS; CDR2 reads YFSETQ. V lost 4 bases and J 8 bases, leaving 19 bases between the germline ends. The CDR3 is CASSGQGLSGEPQHF. CDR3 bases: TGCGCCAGCAGCGGGCAGGGTCTATCCGGTGAGCCCCAGCATTTT.

This clone was seen more than once but under ten times. V gene TRBV2 combines with J gene TRBJ2-7; 8 nucleotides agree with TRBD2. Germline V gene data show CDR1 as SNHLY and CDR2 as FYNNEI. CDR3 length: 14 residues. V lost 6 bases to trimming and J lost 2 bases; unmatched junction nucleotides: 6. CDR3 sequence: CASRTSALTYEQYF. Written as DNA, the CDR3 is TGTGCCAGCAGGACTAGCGCATTGACCTACGAGCAGTACTTC. The whole variable domain, remainder taken from reference TRBV2 and TRBJ2-7, is EPEVTQTPSHQVTQMGQEVILRCVPISNHLYFYWYRQILGQKVEFLVSFYNNEISEKSEIFDDQFSVERPDGSNFTLKIRSTKLEDSAMYFCASRTSALTYEQYFGPGTRLTVT.

The rearrangement links TRBV21-1 to TRBJ2-7. TRBV21-1 is an annotated pseudogene. This CDR3 is built from 13 residues. CDR3 amino acids: CASFRDLSYEQYF. In DNA form, the CDR3 reads TGTGCCAGCTTTAGGGACCTTTCCTACGAGCAGTACTTC.

This sequence joins TRBV10-3 and TRBJ2-7; D is possibly TRBD1 (5 bases). The CDR3 consists of 11 residues. Trimming left V 8 bases short and J 5 bases short, with 10 bases between. CDR1 and CDR2 (germline): ENHRY, SYGVKD. This CDR3 reads CAIGAGNEQYF. The DNA for the CDR3 is TGTGCCATCGGGGCAGGTAACGAGCAGTACTTC.

J is TRBJ2-1 and V is TRBV5-1, with 7 bases identical to TRBD2. This CDR3 is 17 amino acids long. The germline V gene has CDR1 SGHRS and CDR2 YFSETQ. Unmatched junction bases numbered 11, after V lost 2 bases and J lost 3 bases. The CDR3 DNA reads as TGCGCCAGCAGCTTCAAGGCTAGCGGATCTTTCTACAATGAGCAGTTCTTC. This translates into CASSFKASGSFYNEQFF.

The chain carries TRBV11-2 and TRBJ2-3; D remains ambiguous. V lost 0 bases and J 5 bases, leaving 9 bases between the germline ends. This CDR3 has 14 amino acids. Germline CDR1 SGHAT, CDR2 FQNNGV. CDR3 DNA sequence: TGTGCCAGCAGCTTAGAAGTTAGGTTAGATACGCAGTATTTT. Protein sequence: CASSLEVRLDTQYF. The whole variable domain, remainder taken from reference TRBV11-2 and TRBJ2-3, is EAGVAQSPRYKIIEKRQSVAFWCNPISGHATLYWYQQILGQGPKLLIQFQNNGVVDDSQLPKDRFSAERLKGVDSTLKIQPAKLEDSAVYLCASSLEVRLDTQYFGPGTRLTVL.

The chain is built from TRBV2 and TRBJ2-1, with a weak D call TRBD2 (6 bases). Germline lookup yields CDR1 SNHLY and CDR2 FYNNEI. The CDR3 covers 15 residues. Trimming pared 2 bases from V and 4 bases from J, leaving 12 bases between. CDR3 protein: CASSELGGWYNEQFF. CDR3 coding DNA: TGTGCCAGCAGTGAATTGGGGGGTTGGTACAATGAGCAGTTCTTC.

The chain has TRBV6-6 and TRBJ2-7, with TRBD1 matching 9 bases. The CDR3 length is 16 residues. The trim removed 2 bases at V and 7 bases at J, leaving 12 bases unmatched. CDR1 is MNHNY and CDR2 is SVGAGI in the germline V gene (reference sequence). The CDR3 here is CASSYGLDRGIREQYF. The CDR3 nucleotides are TGTGCCAGCAGTTACGGACTAGACAGGGGGATTAGAGAGCAGTACTTC.

The gene calls are TRBV6-5 and TRBJ2-2, with 8 bases identical to TRBD1. Germline CDR1 and CDR2: MNHEY and SVGAGI. V lost 11 bases to trimming and J lost 3 bases; unmatched junction nucleotides: 11. The CDR3 sequence is 15 residues long. CDR3 nucleotides: TGTGCCGCCTGGACAGGGACAGCCCACACCGGGGAGCTGTTTTTT. The encoded protein is CAAWTGTAHTGELFF.

The V gene is TRBV7-2, the J gene TRBJ1-1, with D unclear. CDR3 length: 13 residues. Trimming removed 5 bases at V and 1 base at J, with 8 bases between. Germline lookup yields CDR1 SGHTA and CDR2 FQGNSA. This CDR3 reads CASSANQNTEAFF. CDR3 DNA: TGTGCCAGCAGCGCAAATCAGAACACTGAAGCTTTCTTT.

Details on this clone: Germline and junction disagree at one end, which may indicate a read error. This chain joins TRBV5-1 and TRBJ2-4; tentatively, D is TRBD2 (5 bases). The CDR3 runs to 12 residues. CDR1 and CDR2 from the germline V gene are SGHRS and YFSETQ. The CDR3 DNA sequence: TGCGCCAGCAGCCGTAACCGGGAAAACCCGCACTTC. It encodes CASSRNRENPHF.

The V call is TRBV2, the J call TRBJ1-5; TRBD1 matches at 7 bases. V was pared by 6 bases and J by 2 bases, with 7 bases of the junction left unmatched. CDR3 length: 15 residues. CDR1 is SNHLY and CDR2 is FYNNEI in the germline V gene. The CDR3 is CASSPNRGGNQPQHF. The CDR3, as DNA: TGTGCCAGCAGCCCTAACAGGGGTGGCAATCAGCCCCAGCATTTT.

This sequence joins TRBV4-2 and TRBJ2-3, with 9 nucleotides matching TRBD2. CDR3 size: 16 residues. The germline V gene has CDR1 LGHNA and CDR2 YNFKEQ. V trimming: 0 bases; J trimming: 6 bases; junction bases outside the gene matches: 7. The CDR3 DNA reads as TGTGCCAGCAGCCAAGATTGGGCTAGCGGGGTGGATACGCAGTATTTT. Protein product: CASSQDWASGVDTQYF.

The CDR3 loop reads CASSVGVEQYF. CDR3 nucleotides: TGTGCCAGCAGTGTAGGCGTCGAGCAGTACTTC. The rearrangement links TRBV2 to TRBJ2-7; D unresolved. The V gene lost 4 bases and the J gene lost 6 bases, with 7 bases spanning the gap. The length of the CDR3 is 11 residues. From germline, CDR1 is SNHLY and CDR2 FYNNEI.